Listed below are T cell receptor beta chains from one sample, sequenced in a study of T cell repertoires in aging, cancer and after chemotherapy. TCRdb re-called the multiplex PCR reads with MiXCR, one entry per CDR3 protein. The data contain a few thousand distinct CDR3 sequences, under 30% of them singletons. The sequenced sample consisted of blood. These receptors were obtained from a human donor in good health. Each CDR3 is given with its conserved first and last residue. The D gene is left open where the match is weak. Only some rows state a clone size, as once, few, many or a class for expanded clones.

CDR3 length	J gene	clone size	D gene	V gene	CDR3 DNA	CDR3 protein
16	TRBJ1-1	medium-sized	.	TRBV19	TGTGCCAGTAGTGCCACCATCTGGGGCGAGAACACTGAAGCTTTCTTT	CASSATIWGENTEAFF
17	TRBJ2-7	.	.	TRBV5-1	TGCGCCAGCAGCTTGGCGAGAAGGACAGTTTACTCCTACGAGCAGTACTTC	CASSLARRTVYSYEQYF
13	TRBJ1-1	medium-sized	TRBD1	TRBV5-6	TGTGCCAGCAGCTACGACAGGGGGCGCGGAGCTTTCTTT	CASSYDRGRGAFF
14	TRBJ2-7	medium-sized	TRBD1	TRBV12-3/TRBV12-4	TGTGCCAGCAGTTTTAGCAACAGGGGCTACGAGCAGTACTTC	CASSFSNRGYEQYF
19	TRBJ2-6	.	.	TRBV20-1	TGCAGTGCCGGGGGGCAGGGTAGATTGGCCTTCTCTGGGGCCAACGTCCTGACTTTC	CSAGGQGRLAFSGANVLTF
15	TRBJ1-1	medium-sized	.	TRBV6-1	TGTGCCAGCAGTGAATTCACAGGGTTGAACACTGAAGCTTTCTTT	CASSEFTGLNTEAFF
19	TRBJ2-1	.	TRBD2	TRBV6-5	TGTGCCAGCAGTTACTCGTGGAGCGGGGGGCCCTCCCGTCGAAATGAGCAGTTCTTC	CASSYSWSGGPSRRNEQFF
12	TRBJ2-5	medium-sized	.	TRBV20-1	TGCAGTGCTAGACCGGGACAAGAGACCCAGTACTTC	CSARPGQETQYF
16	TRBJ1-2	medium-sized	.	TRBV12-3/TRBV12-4	TGTGCCAGCAGTTTAACCCCCCCGACAGTAGACTATGGCTACACCTTC	CASSLTPPTVDYGYTF
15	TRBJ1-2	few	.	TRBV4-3	TGCGCCAGCAGCCCATCAAGCGGGGGCGTTGGGGGCTACACCTTC	CASSPSSGGVGGYTF
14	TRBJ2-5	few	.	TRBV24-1	TGTGCCACCAGTGACCCCGATGGGGGAGAGACCCAGTACTTC	CATSDPDGGETQYF
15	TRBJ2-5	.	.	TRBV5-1	TGCGCCAGCACCGGACCGGACCCTTTGGGGGAGACCCAGTACTTC	CASTGPDPLGETQYF
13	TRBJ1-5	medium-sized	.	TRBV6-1	TGTGCCAGCAGTGGGGCATCGGTGGAGCCCCAGCATTTT	CASSGASVEPQHF
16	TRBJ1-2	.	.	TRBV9	TGTGCCAGCAGGGCCAAACCGACATTGTATGACTATGGCTACACCTTC	CASRAKPTLYDYGYTF
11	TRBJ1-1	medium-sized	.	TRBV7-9	TGTGCCAGCAGCCTGGAGGTTGAAGCTTTCTTT	CASSLEVEAFF
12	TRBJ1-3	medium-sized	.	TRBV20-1	TGCAGTGCTCCGGACCCGTCGAACACCATATATTTT	CSAPDPSNTIYF
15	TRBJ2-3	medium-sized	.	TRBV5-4	TGTGCCAGCAGCAACCGGGACTCCCTCACAGATACGCAGTATTTT	CASSNRDSLTDTQYF
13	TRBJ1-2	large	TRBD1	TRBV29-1	TGCAGCACGGACAGGGGCGCCAACTATGGCTACACCTTC	CSTDRGANYGYTF
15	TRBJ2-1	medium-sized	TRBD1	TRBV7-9	TGTGCCAGCAGCTGGCGGGACAGGGGACACAATGAGCAGTTCTTC	CASSWRDRGHNEQFF
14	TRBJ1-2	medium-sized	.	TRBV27	TGTGCCAGCAGTTCCTTAGACAGGACGTATGGCTACACCTTC	CASSSLDRTYGYTF
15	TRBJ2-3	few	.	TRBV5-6	TGTGCCAGCAGCTTGGGATTTTCTAGCACAGATACGCAGTATTTT	CASSLGFSSTDTQYF
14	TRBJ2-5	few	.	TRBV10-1	TGCGCCAGCAGTGGGGGACCTCCGCGAGAGACCCAGTACTTC	CASSGGPPRETQYF